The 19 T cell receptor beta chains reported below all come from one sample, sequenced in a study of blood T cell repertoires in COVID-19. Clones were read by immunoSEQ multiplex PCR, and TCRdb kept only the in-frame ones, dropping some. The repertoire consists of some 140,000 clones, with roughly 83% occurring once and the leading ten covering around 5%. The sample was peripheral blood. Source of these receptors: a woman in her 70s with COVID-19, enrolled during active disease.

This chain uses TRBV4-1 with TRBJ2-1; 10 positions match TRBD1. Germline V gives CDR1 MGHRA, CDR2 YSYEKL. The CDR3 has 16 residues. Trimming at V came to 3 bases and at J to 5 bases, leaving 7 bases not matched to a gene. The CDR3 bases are TGCGCCAGCAGCCACCCGGACAGGGGGTTTAACAATGAGCAGTTCTTC. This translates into CASSHPDRGFNNEQFF.

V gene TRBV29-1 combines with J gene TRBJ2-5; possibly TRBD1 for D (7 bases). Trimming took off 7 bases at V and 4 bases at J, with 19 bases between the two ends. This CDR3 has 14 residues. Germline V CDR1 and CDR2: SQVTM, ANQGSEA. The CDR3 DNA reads TGCAGCGCTACAGGGGCTCCGGGGGCAGAGACCCAGTACTTC. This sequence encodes CSATGAPGAETQYF.

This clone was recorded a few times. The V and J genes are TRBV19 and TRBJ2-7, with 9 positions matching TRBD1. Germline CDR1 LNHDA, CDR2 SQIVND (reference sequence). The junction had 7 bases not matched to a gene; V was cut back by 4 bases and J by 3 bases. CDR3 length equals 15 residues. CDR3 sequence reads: CASSTTGGIVYEQYF. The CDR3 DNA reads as TGTGCCAGTAGTACAACAGGGGGCATCGTCTACGAGCAGTACTTC.

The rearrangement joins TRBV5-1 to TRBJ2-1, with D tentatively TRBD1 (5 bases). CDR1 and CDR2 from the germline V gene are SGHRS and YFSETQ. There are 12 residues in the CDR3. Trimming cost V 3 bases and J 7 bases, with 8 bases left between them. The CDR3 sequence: CASSYDSNEQFF. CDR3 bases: TGCGCCAGCAGCTACGACAGTAATGAGCAGTTCTTC.

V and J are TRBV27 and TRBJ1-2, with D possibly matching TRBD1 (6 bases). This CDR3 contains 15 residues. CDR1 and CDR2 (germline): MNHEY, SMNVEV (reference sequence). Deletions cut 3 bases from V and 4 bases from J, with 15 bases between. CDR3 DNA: TGTGCCAGCAGTTTGGGGGGGGCCGACTCCTATGGCTACACCTTC. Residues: CASSLGGADSYGYTF.

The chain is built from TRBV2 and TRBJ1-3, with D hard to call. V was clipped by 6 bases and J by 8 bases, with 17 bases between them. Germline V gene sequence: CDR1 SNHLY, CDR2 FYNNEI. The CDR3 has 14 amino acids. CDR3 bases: TGTGCCAGCAGGCAGCGGGAAATCACGGACACCATATATTTT. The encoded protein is CASRQREITDTIYF.

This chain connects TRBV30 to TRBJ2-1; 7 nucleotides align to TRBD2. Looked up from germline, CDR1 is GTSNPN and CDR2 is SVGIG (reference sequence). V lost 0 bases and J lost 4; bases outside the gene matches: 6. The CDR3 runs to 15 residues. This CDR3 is CAWSVRSGAYNEQFF. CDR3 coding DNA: TGTGCCTGGAGTGTCCGAAGCGGGGCATACAATGAGCAGTTCTTC.

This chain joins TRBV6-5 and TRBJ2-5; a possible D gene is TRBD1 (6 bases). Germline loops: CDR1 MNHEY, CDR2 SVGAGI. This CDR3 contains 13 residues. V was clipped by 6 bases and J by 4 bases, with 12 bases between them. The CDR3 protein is CASSVTGLETQYF. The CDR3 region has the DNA TGTGCCAGCAGCGTAACAGGGCTAGAGACCCAGTACTTC.

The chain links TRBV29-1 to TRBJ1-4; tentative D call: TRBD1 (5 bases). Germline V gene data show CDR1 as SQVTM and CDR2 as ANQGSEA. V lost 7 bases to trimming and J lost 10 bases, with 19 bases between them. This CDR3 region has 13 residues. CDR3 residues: CSAQRGSPGKLFF. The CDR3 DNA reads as TGCAGCGCTCAAAGGGGCAGCCCGGGAAAACTGTTTTTT.

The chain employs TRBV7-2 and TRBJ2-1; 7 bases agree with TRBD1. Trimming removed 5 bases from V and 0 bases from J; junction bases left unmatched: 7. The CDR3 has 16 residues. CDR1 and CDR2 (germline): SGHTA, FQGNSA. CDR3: CASSVTGQSSYNEQFF. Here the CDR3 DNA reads TGTGCCAGCAGCGTGACGGGACAGAGCTCCTACAATGAGCAGTTCTTC.

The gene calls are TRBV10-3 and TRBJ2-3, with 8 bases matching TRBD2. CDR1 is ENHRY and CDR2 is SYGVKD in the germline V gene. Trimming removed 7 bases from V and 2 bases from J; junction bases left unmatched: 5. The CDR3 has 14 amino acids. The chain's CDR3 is CAITMTSVTDTQYF. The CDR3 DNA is TGTGCCATCACCATGACTAGCGTCACAGATACGCAGTATTTT.

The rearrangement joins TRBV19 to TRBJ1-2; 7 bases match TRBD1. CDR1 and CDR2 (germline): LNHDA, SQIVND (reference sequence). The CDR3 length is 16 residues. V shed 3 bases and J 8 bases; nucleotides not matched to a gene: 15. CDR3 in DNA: TGTGCCAGTAGTATTCGACCCGGAGACAGGGCCAAAGGCTACACCTTC. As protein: CASSIRPGDRAKGYTF.

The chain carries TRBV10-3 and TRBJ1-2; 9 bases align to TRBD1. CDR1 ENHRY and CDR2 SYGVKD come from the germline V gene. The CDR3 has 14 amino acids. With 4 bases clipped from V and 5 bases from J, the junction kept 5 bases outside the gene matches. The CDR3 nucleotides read TGTGCCATCAGTGGACCGGGACAGGGATATGGCTACACCTTC. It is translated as CAISGPGQGYGYTF.

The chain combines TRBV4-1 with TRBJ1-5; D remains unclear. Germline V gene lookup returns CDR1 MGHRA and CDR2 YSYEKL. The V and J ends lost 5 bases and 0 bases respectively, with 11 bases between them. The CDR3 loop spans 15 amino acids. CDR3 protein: CASSARGDSNQPQHF. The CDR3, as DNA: TGCGCCAGCAGCGCCCGGGGAGATAGCAATCAGCCCCAGCATTTT.

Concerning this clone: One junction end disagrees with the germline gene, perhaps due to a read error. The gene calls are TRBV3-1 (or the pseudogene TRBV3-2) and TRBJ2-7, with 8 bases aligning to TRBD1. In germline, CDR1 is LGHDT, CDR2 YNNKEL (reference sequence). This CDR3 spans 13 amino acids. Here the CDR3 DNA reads TGTGCCAGCAGCCAAGGTCCCGCCAGGGGGCTGGACTTC. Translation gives CASSQGPARGLDF.

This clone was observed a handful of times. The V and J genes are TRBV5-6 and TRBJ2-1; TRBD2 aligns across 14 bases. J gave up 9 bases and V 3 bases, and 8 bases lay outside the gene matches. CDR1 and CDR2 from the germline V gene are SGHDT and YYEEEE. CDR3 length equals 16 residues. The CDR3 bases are TGTGCCAGCAGCTACCTCGGACTAGCGGGGGGAGGTGAGCAGTTCTTC. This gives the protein CASSYLGLAGGGEQFF.

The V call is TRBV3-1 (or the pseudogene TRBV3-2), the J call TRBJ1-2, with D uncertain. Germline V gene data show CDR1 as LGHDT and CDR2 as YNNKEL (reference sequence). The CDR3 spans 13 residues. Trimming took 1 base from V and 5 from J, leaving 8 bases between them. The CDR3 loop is CASSQVGLYGYTF. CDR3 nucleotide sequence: TGTGCCAGCAGCCAAGTAGGACTGTATGGCTACACCTTC.

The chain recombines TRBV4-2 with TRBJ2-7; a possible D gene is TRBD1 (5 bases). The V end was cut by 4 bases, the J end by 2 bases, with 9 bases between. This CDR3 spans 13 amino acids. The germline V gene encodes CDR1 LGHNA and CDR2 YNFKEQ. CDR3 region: CASSPDTTYEQYF. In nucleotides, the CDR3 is TGTGCCAGCAGCCCGGACACTACCTACGAGCAGTACTTC.

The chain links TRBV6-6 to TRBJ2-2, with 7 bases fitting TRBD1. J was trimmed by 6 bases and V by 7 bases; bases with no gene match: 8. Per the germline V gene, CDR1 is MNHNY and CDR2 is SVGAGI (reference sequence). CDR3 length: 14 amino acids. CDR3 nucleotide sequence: TGTGCCAGCAAGCAGGGGGTAGGGGCCGGGGAGCTGTTTTTT. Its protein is CASKQGVGAGELFF.